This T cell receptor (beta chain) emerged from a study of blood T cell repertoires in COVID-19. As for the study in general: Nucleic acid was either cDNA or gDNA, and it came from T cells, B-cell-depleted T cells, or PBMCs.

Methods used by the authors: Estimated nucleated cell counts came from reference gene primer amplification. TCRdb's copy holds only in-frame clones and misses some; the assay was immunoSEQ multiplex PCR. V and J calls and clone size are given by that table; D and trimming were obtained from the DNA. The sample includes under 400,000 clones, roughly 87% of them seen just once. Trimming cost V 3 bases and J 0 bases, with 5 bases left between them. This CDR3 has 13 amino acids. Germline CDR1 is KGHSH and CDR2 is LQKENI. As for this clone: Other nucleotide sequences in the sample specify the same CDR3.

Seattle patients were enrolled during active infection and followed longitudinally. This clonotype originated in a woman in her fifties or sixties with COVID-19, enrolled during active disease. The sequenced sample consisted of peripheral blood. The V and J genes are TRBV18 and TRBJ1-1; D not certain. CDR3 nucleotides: TGTGCCAGCTCACCCTTGTTGAACACTGAAGCTTTCTTT. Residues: CASSPLLNTEAFF.